The count of the clone carrying this T cell receptor beta chain is one. CDR1 MNHEY and CDR2 SVGAGI come from the germline V gene. The length of the CDR3 is 14 residues. V was shortened by 7 bases and J by 1 base, with 11 bases between the two germline ends. The sample originates from a study of blood T cell repertoires in COVID-19. Assay: immunoSEQ multiplex PCR; the TCRdb copy retains only in-frame clones and omits some. The sample consists of 57,000 or so clones, more than 65% of them appearing once. This clonotype was sampled from an elderly woman with active or convalescent COVID-19. V gene TRBV6-5 combines with J gene TRBJ1-3; D unresolved. The sequencing input was peripheral blood. In DNA form, the CDR3 reads TGTGCCAGCACCAACAACAAATCTGGAAACACCATATATTTT. Its translation: CASTNNKSGNTIYF.